Listed below are T cell receptor beta chains from one sample, sequenced in a study of vaccination effects on CD4 cells after COVID-19. Using immunoSEQ multiplex PCR, the repertoire was profiled, and TCRdb retains in-frame clones only, with some absent. This table holds about 24,000 clones, approximately 76% found once. These receptors have no identified antigens. Sequenced here: CD4+ T cells from PBMCs cultured with SARS-CoV-2 spike peptides, sampled before COVID-19 vaccination. These receptors were obtained from a human donor who had a prior SARS-CoV-2 infection. The CDR3 runs from the conserved cysteine through the conserved F or W. A D gene is named only where the DNA matches it firmly. Clone size is not always given. Where it is, it says once, few, many or a class for expanded clones.

DNA: TGCGCCAGCAGCTTGGGGCCCCGTATCAACTATGGCTACACCTTC
CDR3: CASSLGPRINYGYTF
size: few
V: TRBV5-1
D: .
J: TRBJ1-2

DNA: TGTGCCAGCAGCTCGGGACAGGGAAGAGGGGAGACGGAGACCCAGTACTTC
CDR3: CASSSGQGRGETETQYF
size: .
V: TRBV11-3
D: TRBD1
J: TRBJ2-5

DNA: TGTGCCAGCAGCTTAGTTTGGTTTGCGGGGAATTCACCCCTCCACTTT
CDR3: CASSLVWFAGNSPLHF
size: .
V: TRBV7-2
D: .
J: TRBJ1-6

DNA: TGTGCCAGTAGTATCCCCCAAGGACTAGCGGTACAAGAGACCCAGTACTTC
CDR3: CASSIPQGLAVQETQYF
size: .
V: TRBV19
D: TRBD2
J: TRBJ2-5

DNA: TGTGCCAGCAGTTTCGGGCGCCAGGGAGAAAACATTCAGTACTTC
CDR3: CASSFGRQGENIQYF
size: .
V: TRBV27
D: .
J: TRBJ2-4

DNA: TGTGCCAGCAGTGAATCCGGGACAGGGTCCTTGAACACTGAAGCTTTCTTT
CDR3: CASSESGTGSLNTEAFF
size: .
V: TRBV25-1
D: TRBD1
J: TRBJ1-1

DNA: TGTGCCAGCAGCGTCCGGGACAGCGGGACCCAGTACTTC
CDR3: CASSVRDSGTQYF
size: once
V: TRBV11-2
D: TRBD1
J: TRBJ2-5

DNA: TGTGCCAGCAGTCAAAAGACAGGGAGAAATCAGCCCCAGCATTTT
CDR3: CASSQKTGRNQPQHF
size: .
V: TRBV6-5
D: TRBD1
J: TRBJ1-5

DNA: TGTGCCAGCAGCCCCGACAGGTTACAGCCCCAGCATTTT
CDR3: CASSPDRLQPQHF
size: .
V: TRBV7-3
D: .
J: TRBJ1-5

DNA: TGTGCCAGCAGCACAGGACTAGCGGGAGGGCACGGGTCCTACGAGCAGTACTTC
CDR3: CASSTGLAGGHGSYEQYF
size: .
V: TRBV9
D: TRBD2
J: TRBJ2-7

DNA: TGTGCCAGCAGCCAAGCGGGGACAGCGGCTAATGTGGGTCAGTACTTC
CDR3: CASSQAGTAANVGQYF
size: .
V: TRBV4-2
D: TRBD1
J: TRBJ2-4

DNA: TGCGCCAGCAGTTTGGAGGGGACTGAAGCTTTCTTT
CDR3: CASSLEGTEAFF
size: .
V: TRBV5-1
D: .
J: TRBJ1-1

DNA: TGTGCCAGCAGCAAGAGAAGGGATGAGCAGTTCTTC
CDR3: CASSKRRDEQFF
size: .
V: TRBV7-2
D: .
J: TRBJ2-1

DNA: TGTGCCAGCAGCTTATTGGGAGGGGGCACAGATACGCAGTATTTT
CDR3: CASSLLGGGTDTQYF
size: .
V: TRBV13
D: TRBD2
J: TRBJ2-3

DNA: TGTGCCAGCAGTACAGCGGGAGGCACAGATACGCAGTATTTT
CDR3: CASSTAGGTDTQYF
size: .
V: TRBV7-9
D: TRBD2
J: TRBJ2-3

DNA: TGTGCCACCAGCAGAGATAGTGGCAGGGCCTACGAGCAGTACTTC
CDR3: CATSRDSGRAYEQYF
size: .
V: TRBV15
D: .
J: TRBJ2-7

DNA: TGTGCTAGTGGATTTGGTGTTTTGTTCTTC
CDR3: CASGFGVLFF
size: .
V: TRBV12-5
D: .
J: TRBJ2-1

DNA: TGTGCCAGCCGGGACAGGGAGTGGAATACTGAAGCTTTCTTT
CDR3: CASRDREWNTEAFF
size: few
V: TRBV10-3
D: TRBD1
J: TRBJ1-1

DNA: TGTGCCAGCAGCCCAACGACAGGGCCAGGTCAGCCCCAGCATTTT
CDR3: CASSPTTGPGQPQHF
size: .
V: TRBV11-2
D: TRBD1
J: TRBJ1-5

DNA: TGCGCCAGCAGCTTGGTCGGGGGGGACGGAAATGGCTACACCTTC
CDR3: CASSLVGGDGNGYTF
size: .
V: TRBV5-1
D: .
J: TRBJ1-2

DNA: TGTGCCAGCAGCTTAGGGACAGGGGGCCAAGCTTTCTTT
CDR3: CASSLGTGGQAFF
size: .
V: TRBV11-2
D: TRBD1
J: TRBJ1-1

DNA: TGCGCCAGCAGCAGGTTCCTAGCGGGGGGAACAGATACGCAGTATTTT
CDR3: CASSRFLAGGTDTQYF
size: .
V: TRBV5-1
D: TRBD2
J: TRBJ2-3

DNA: TGTGCCAGCAGCGTAGAGGAGGGGACTAGCGGCGACAATGAGCAGTTCTTC
CDR3: CASSVEEGTSGDNEQFF
size: .
V: TRBV9
D: TRBD2
J: TRBJ2-1

DNA: TGCGCCAGCAGCTTGGCCAGGCTAGCGGGGTGGAATGAGCAGTTCTTC
CDR3: CASSLARLAGWNEQFF
size: once
V: TRBV5-1
D: TRBD2
J: TRBJ2-1

DNA: TGTGCCAGTCTGCTATTCGGGACTAGCGGGAGGACCTACGAGCAGTACTTC
CDR3: CASLLFGTSGRTYEQYF
size: large
V: TRBV3-1/TRBV3-2
D: TRBD2
J: TRBJ2-7

DNA: TGTGCCAGCAGCCTAGGACTAGCGGGAGCATACGAGCAGTACTTC
CDR3: CASSLGLAGAYEQYF
size: .
V: TRBV7-9
D: TRBD2
J: TRBJ2-7

DNA: TGTGCCAGCACCGGCGGGGGGACATCATACAATGAGCAGTTCTTC
CDR3: CASTGGGTSYNEQFF
size: once
V: TRBV5-5
D: TRBD2
J: TRBJ2-1

DNA: TGTGCCAGTAAGCTGGGACAGGGGTATAGCAATCAGCCCCAGCATTTT
CDR3: CASKLGQGYSNQPQHF
size: .
V: TRBV19
D: TRBD1
J: TRBJ1-5

DNA: TGTGCCTGGACCCCGTCTTTCGCTTATGGCTACACCTTC
CDR3: CAWTPSFAYGYTF
size: .
V: TRBV30
D: .
J: TRBJ1-2

DNA: TGCGCCAGCAGCCAAGTAGGAGTGATTCTGCCTTCAGAGACCCAGTACTTC
CDR3: CASSQVGVILPSETQYF
size: .
V: TRBV4-1
D: .
J: TRBJ2-5

DNA: TGCGCCAGCAGTTCCTCCGGACTCCTAAATTCACCCCTCCACTTT
CDR3: CASSSSGLLNSPLHF
size: few
V: TRBV5-1
D: .
J: TRBJ1-6

DNA: TGTGCCAGCAGCCAAGATAACAGGTTGGGTTCACCCCTCCACTTT
CDR3: CASSQDNRLGSPLHF
size: .
V: TRBV4-2
D: .
J: TRBJ1-6

DNA: TGTGCCTGGAGTGTGTATCGGGGGGGGTCAGCTGGCTACACCTTC
CDR3: CAWSVYRGGSAGYTF
size: .
V: TRBV30
D: .
J: TRBJ1-2

DNA: TGTGCCAGCAGTGAGCTTCAGGGGGTTCAGGCCCTAAAAAACAATGAGCAGTTCTTC
CDR3: CASSELQGVQALKNNEQFF
size: .
V: TRBV2
D: TRBD1
J: TRBJ2-1

DNA: TGTGCCAGCAGTTACAGGCAGGGAGACTATGGCTACACCTTC
CDR3: CASSYRQGDYGYTF
size: once
V: TRBV6-5
D: .
J: TRBJ1-2

DNA: TGTGCCTGGAATGGACAGGGTTTGACTTTCTTT
CDR3: CAWNGQGLTFF
size: .
V: TRBV30
D: TRBD1
J: TRBJ1-1

DNA: TGTGCCAGCAGTTACGGTTTAGTCACGAACGTCGGCAATGAGCAGTTCTTC
CDR3: CASSYGLVTNVGNEQFF
size: few
V: TRBV6-2/TRBV6-3
D: .
J: TRBJ2-1

DNA: TGCGCCAGCAGCTTGTTGGGGCGAACAGGGGACACTGAAGCTTTCTTT
CDR3: CASSLLGRTGDTEAFF
size: .
V: TRBV5-1
D: TRBD1
J: TRBJ1-1

DNA: TGCAGTGCTAGTCCCGGGACTAGCAGAAGCTACAATGAGCAGTTCTTC
CDR3: CSASPGTSRSYNEQFF
size: .
V: TRBV20-1
D: TRBD2
J: TRBJ2-1

DNA: TGTGCCAGCAGCCCTCCCCTCCCCTATGGCTACACCTTC
CDR3: CASSPPLPYGYTF
size: .
V: TRBV2
D: .
J: TRBJ1-2

DNA: TGCGCCAGCAGCTTGGTGGCAATAAACACCGGGGAGCTGTTTTTT
CDR3: CASSLVAINTGELFF
size: once
V: TRBV5-1
D: .
J: TRBJ2-2

DNA: TGTGCCACCAGTCTAGACGAATACAATGAGCAGTTCTTC
CDR3: CATSLDEYNEQFF
size: .
V: TRBV24-1
D: .
J: TRBJ2-1

DNA: TGTGCCAGCAGCACACTAGCGGGCCAATTCTACGAGCAGTACTTC
CDR3: CASSTLAGQFYEQYF
size: .
V: TRBV11-2
D: TRBD2
J: TRBJ2-7

DNA: TGCGCCAGCAGCTTACGAGGACAAACCGGGGAGCTGTTTTTT
CDR3: CASSLRGQTGELFF
size: few
V: TRBV5-1
D: .
J: TRBJ2-2

DNA: TGTGCCAGCAGTTTATCTTCGCCGGTGGAGCAGTTCTTC
CDR3: CASSLSSPVEQFF
size: .
V: TRBV27
D: .
J: TRBJ2-1

DNA: TGTGCCAGCAGTGGATTTGGGAACACAGATACGCAGTATTTT
CDR3: CASSGFGNTDTQYF
size: .
V: TRBV27
D: .
J: TRBJ2-3

DNA: TGCAGTGCGAGTCGGACCGGGGTCATTAACGAAAAACTGTTTTTT
CDR3: CSASRTGVINEKLFF
size: .
V: TRBV20-1
D: .
J: TRBJ1-4

DNA: TGTGCCAGCAGCGGGACAGACTATGGCTACACCTTC
CDR3: CASSGTDYGYTF
size: .
V: TRBV3-1/TRBV3-2
D: TRBD1
J: TRBJ1-2

DNA: TGTGCCAGCAGCAGCAGTATCTACGAGCAGTACTTC
CDR3: CASSSSIYEQYF
size: .
V: TRBV7-2
D: .
J: TRBJ2-7

DNA: TGTGCCAGCAGTTACTCGGGGTCTCGGGATGAAAAACTGTTTTTT
CDR3: CASSYSGSRDEKLFF
size: few
V: TRBV6-5
D: .
J: TRBJ1-4

DNA: TGTGCCAGTAGTATTTATCGAGCGGGCGGGTCAGGCTACGAGCAGTACTTC
CDR3: CASSIYRAGGSGYEQYF
size: .
V: TRBV19
D: .
J: TRBJ2-7

DNA: TGTGCCAGCAGTGTACAGGGATCCGACTACGAGCAGTACTTC
CDR3: CASSVQGSDYEQYF
size: .
V: TRBV2
D: .
J: TRBJ2-7

DNA: TGTGCCAGAAGCTTGTCCCCGTCAGCGCCTAACACTGAAGCTTTCTTT
CDR3: CARSLSPSAPNTEAFF
size: .
V: TRBV5-3
D: .
J: TRBJ1-1

DNA: TGCAGTCATAACAGGGAGGCTGAAAAGACCCAGTACTTC
CDR3: CSHNREAEKTQYF
size: .
V: TRBV29-1
D: .
J: TRBJ2-5

DNA: TGTGCCAGCAGGAGCGGGGGCGGCACAGATACGCAGTATTTT
CDR3: CASRSGGGTDTQYF
size: .
V: TRBV5-4
D: TRBD2
J: TRBJ2-3

DNA: TGTGCCAGCAGCAAAAGGGACGTAGCTAACTATGGCTACACCTTC
CDR3: CASSKRDVANYGYTF
size: .
V: TRBV5-6
D: .
J: TRBJ1-2

DNA: TGCGCCAGCAGCCCGCAGGTAGCTCCAGATACGCAGTATTTT
CDR3: CASSPQVAPDTQYF
size: .
V: TRBV5-1
D: .
J: TRBJ2-3

DNA: TGTGCCAGCTCACCTCCCACGGGGGGTGGCTACACCTTC
CDR3: CASSPPTGGGYTF
size: few
V: TRBV18
D: .
J: TRBJ1-2

DNA: TGTGCCAGCAGTGACCCTAAGTTTTTGGGGGCGCTGAGGGGGGCCAACGTCCTGACTTTC
CDR3: CASSDPKFLGALRGANVLTF
size: medium-sized
V: TRBV6-4
D: .
J: TRBJ2-6

DNA: TGTGCCAGCGGCCCGGGGATAGGTTCTGGAAACACCATATATTTT
CDR3: CASGPGIGSGNTIYF
size: once
V: TRBV11-3
D: .
J: TRBJ1-3